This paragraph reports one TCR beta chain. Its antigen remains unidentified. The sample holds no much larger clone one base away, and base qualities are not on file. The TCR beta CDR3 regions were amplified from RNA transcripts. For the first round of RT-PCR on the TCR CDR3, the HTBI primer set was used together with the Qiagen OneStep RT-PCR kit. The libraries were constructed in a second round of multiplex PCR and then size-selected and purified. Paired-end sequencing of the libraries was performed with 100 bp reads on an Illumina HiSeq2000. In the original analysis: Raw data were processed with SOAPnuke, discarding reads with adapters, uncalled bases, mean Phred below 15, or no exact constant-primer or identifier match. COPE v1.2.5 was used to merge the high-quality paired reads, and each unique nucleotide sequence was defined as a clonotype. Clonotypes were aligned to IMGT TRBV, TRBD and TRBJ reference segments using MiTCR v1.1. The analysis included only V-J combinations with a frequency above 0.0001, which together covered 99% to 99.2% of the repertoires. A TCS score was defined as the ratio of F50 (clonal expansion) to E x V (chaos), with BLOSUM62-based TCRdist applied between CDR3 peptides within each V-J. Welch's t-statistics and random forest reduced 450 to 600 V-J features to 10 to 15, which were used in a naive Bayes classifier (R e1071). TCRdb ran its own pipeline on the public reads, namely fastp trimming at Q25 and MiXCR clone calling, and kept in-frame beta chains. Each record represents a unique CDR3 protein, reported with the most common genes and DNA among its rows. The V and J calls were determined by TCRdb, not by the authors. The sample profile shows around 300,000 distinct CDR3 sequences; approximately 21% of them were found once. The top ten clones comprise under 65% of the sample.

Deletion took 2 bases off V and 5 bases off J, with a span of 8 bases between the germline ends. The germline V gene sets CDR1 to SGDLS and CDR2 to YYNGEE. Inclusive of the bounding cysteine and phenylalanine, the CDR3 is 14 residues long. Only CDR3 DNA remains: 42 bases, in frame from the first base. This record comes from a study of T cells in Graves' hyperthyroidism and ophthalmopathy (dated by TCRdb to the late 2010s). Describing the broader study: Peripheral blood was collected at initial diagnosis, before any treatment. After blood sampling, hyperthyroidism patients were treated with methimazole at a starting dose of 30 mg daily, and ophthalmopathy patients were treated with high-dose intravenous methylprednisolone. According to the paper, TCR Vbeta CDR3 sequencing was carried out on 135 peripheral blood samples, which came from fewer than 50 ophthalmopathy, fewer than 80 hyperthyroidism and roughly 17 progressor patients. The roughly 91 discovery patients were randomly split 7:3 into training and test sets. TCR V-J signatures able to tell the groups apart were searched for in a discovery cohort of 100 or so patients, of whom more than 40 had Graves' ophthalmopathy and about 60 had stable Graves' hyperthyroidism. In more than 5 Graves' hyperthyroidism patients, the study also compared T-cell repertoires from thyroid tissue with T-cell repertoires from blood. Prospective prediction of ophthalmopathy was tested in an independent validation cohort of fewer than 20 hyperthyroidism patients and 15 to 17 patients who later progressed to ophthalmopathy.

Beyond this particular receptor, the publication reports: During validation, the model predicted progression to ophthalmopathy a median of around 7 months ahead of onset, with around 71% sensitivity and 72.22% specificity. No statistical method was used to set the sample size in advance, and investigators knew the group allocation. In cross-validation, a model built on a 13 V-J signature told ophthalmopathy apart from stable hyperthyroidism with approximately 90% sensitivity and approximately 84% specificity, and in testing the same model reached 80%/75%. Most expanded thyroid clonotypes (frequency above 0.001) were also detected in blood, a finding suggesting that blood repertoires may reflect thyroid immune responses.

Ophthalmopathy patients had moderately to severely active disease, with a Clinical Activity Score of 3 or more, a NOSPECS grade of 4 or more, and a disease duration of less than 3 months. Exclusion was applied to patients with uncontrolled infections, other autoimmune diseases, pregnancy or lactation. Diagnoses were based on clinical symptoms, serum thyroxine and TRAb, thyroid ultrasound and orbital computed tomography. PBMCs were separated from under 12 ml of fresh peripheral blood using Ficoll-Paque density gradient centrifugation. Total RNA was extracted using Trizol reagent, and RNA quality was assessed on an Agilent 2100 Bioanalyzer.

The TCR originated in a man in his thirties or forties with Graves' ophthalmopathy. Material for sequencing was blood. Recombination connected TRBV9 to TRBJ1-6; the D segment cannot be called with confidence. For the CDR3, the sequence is CASSVAWDNSPLHF. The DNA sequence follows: TGTGCCAGCAGCGTTGCATGGGATAATTCACCCCTCCACTTT.